What follows are 3 T cell receptor beta chains derived from one specimen sequenced in a study of tumor-infiltrating lymphocytes in primary liver carcinoma. Unsorted whole blood supplied the RNA, and germline DNA was extracted too. Starting from approximately 470 ng of total RNA, TCR beta cDNA was produced with a primer in the constant region. Amplification in three nested multiplex PCR rounds with slightly modified ARM-PCR gave rise to TCR beta libraries. The opening two PCR rounds, roughly 11 cycles each, paired TRBV1-TRBV30 forward primers with a C-beta reverse primer. MiXCR was run by TCRdb on the multiplex PCR reads, yielding one entry per CDR3 protein. The data contain a few hundred thousand distinct CDR3 sequences, more than 55% of them seen just once; the ten biggest clones take up about a sixth. Sequenced input: peripheral blood. The source of these receptors is a woman aged 25 to 39 with primary liver carcinoma and hepatitis B virus infection.

This clonotype has more than one count but fewer than ten. The chain is built from TRBV7-8 and TRBJ2-6; the match to TRBD1 covers 7 bases. CDR1 is SGHVS, CDR2 FQNEAQ, per germline. Germline trimming cut 4 bases from V and 0 bases from J; bases unmatched to any gene: 6. The CDR3 sequence is 17 residues long. The CDR3 reads CASSWDSISSGANVLTF. The DNA of the CDR3 is TGTGCCAGCAGCTGGGACAGCATAAGCTCTGGGGCCAACGTCCTGACTTTC.

Ten or more counts support this clonotype. The rearrangement uses TRBV11-2 and TRBJ2-2; no definite D call. The CDR3 has 14 residues. The V gene's germline CDR1 is SGHAT and CDR2 FQNNGV. With 1 base removed from V and 0 bases from J, the gap between germline ends came to 3 bases. The CDR3 here is CASSLGTNTGELFF. CDR3 DNA sequence: TGTGCCAGCAGCTTAGGAACGAACACCGGGGAGCTGTTTTTT. Using reference TRBV11-2 and TRBJ2-2 for the parts outside the CDR3, the full variable domain is EAGVAQSPRYKIIEKRQSVAFWCNPISGHATLYWYQQILGQGPKLLIQFQNNGVVDDSQLPKDRFSAERLKGVDSTLKIQPAKLEDSAVYLCASSLGTNTGELFFGEGSRLTVL.

On this clonotype itself: This sequence may be a read error, since a much larger clone differs from it by one base. This sequence joins TRBV6-5 and TRBJ1-1; 7 nucleotides match TRBD1. The CDR3 runs to 13 residues. V was pared by 6 bases and J by 8 bases, with 9 bases of the junction left unmatched. The germline gives CDR1 MNHEY, CDR2 SVGAGI. CDR3 nucleotide sequence: TGTGCCAGCAGATACGGGTCGGGACAGGAAGCTTTCTTT. Translated: CASRYGSGQEAFF.